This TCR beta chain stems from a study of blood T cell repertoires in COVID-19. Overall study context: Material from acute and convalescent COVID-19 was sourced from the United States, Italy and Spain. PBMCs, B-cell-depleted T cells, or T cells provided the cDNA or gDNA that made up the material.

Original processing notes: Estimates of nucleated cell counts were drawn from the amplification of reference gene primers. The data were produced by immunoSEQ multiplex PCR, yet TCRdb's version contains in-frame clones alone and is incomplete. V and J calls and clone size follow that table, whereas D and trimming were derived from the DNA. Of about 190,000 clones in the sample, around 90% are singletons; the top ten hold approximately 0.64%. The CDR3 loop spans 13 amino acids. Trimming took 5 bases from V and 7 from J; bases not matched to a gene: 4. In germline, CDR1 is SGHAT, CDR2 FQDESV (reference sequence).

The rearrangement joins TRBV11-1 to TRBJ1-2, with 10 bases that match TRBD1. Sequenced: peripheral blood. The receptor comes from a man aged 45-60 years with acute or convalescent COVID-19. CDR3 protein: CASSPGTGVGYTF. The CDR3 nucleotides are TGTGCCAGCAGCCCCGGGACAGGGGTTGGCTACACCTTC.